This TCR beta chain is from a study of T cells in Graves' hyperthyroidism and ophthalmopathy. Study overall: Before treatment of any kind, peripheral blood was taken at initial diagnosis.

Broader study findings: The model's output predicted ophthalmopathy at a median of roughly 6.9 months prior to onset.

This clonotype was seen only a few times. Its target is unknown. Disease duration under 2 months; hyperthyroidism patients were aged 18 to 65. Reasons for excluding patients were uncontrolled infection, other autoimmune disease, pregnancy or lactation. Regions amplified from RNA transcripts were the TCR beta CDR3 regions. HTBI primers were employed in a first-round RT-PCR of the TCR CDR3. Each CDR3 protein is one row after TCRdb ran MiXCR on the multiplex PCR reads. This table holds 300,000 to 400,000 distinct CDR3 sequences, 21% found once. The sample comprised blood. The TCR comes from a woman between 50 and 59 years old with Graves' hyperthyroidism.

The CDR3 loop is CASSLWDSTDTQYF. CDR3 nucleotide sequence: TGCGCCAGCAGTCTGTGGGATAGCACAGATACGCAGTATTTT. V and J are TRBV5-1 and TRBJ2-3; D is ambiguous. Trimming removed 5 bases from V and 0 bases from J, with 10 bases in between. This CDR3 contains 14 residues. Germline values: CDR1 SGHRS, CDR2 YFSETQ.